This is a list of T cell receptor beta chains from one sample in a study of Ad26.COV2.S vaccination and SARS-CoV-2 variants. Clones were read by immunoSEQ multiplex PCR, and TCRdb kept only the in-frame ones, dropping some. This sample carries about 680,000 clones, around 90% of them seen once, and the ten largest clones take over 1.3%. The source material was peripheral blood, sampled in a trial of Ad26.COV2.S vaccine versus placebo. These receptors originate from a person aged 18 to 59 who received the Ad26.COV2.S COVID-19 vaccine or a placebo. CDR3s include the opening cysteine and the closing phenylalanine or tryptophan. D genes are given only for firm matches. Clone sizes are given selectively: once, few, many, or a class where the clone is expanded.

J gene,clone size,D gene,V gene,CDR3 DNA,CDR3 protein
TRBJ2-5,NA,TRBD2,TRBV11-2,TGTGCCAGCAGCTCCTGGCCTAGCGGTAATGAGACCCAGTACTTC,CASSSWPSGNETQYF
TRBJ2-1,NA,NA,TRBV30,TGTGCCTGGAGTATATCTCCCCTTAACAATGAGCAGTTCTTC,CAWSISPLNNEQFF
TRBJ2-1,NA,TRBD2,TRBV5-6,TGTGCCAGCAGCACCTTACTAGCGGGGGCTAACAATGAGCAGTTCTTC,CASSTLLAGANNEQFF
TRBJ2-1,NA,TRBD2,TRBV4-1,TGCGCCAGCAGCCCCTCCCTAGCGGGGGGTCCCAGGAGCGATGAGCAGTTCTTC,CASSPSLAGGPRSDEQFF
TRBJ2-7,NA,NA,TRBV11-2,TGTGCCAGCAGCTCGGGCCTCGGGGGCGAGCAGTACTTC,CASSSGLGGEQYF
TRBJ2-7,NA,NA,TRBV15,TGTGCCACCAGGATGGGGGCCTACGAGCAGTACTTC,CATRMGAYEQYF
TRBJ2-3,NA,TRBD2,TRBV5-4,TGTGCCAGCAGCTTGCCGGGACTAGGGGACACAGATACGCAGTATTTT,CASSLPGLGDTDTQYF
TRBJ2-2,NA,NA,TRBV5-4,TGTGCCAGCAGCTCGTCGGGCCCCGGGGCCGGGGAGCTGTTTTTT,CASSSSGPGAGELFF
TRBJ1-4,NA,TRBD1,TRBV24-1,TGTGCCACCAGTGTTAGTCCGGGACAGGGAGATGAAAAACTGTTTTTT,CATSVSPGQGDEKLFF
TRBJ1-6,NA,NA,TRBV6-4,TGTGCCAGCAGCCCGGGTCTTAATTCACCCCTCCACTTT,CASSPGLNSPLHF
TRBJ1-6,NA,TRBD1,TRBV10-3,TGTGCCATCAGTGAGAGGACAGGTTATAATTCACCCCTCCACTTT,CAISERTGYNSPLHF
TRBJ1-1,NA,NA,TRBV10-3,TGTGCCATCAGAGCCGGGGCCGGGGCCACTGAAGCTTTCTTT,CAIRAGAGATEAFF
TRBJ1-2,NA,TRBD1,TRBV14,TGTGCCAGCAGCGGACAGGGAGGATATGGCTACACCTTC,CASSGQGGYGYTF
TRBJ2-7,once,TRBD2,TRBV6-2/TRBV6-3,TGTGCCAGCAGCCCTAGGGGACTATCCATCTACGAGCAGTACTTC,CASSPRGLSIYEQYF
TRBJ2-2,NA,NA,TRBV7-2,TGTGCCAGCAGCTTTCGAAAGGACCCCGGGGAGCTGTTTTTT,CASSFRKDPGELFF
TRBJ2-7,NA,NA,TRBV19,TGTGCCAGTAGCACACCGGGACATGCCTACGAGCAGTACTTC,CASSTPGHAYEQYF
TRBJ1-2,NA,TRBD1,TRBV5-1,TGCGCCAGCAGCCTGGGACAGGGGCCCCCCAGCCACTATGGCTACACCTTC,CASSLGQGPPSHYGYTF
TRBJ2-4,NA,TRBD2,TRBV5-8,TGTGCCAGCAGCAACCCTAGCGGGGGGCCCGGTTACATTCAGTACTTC,CASSNPSGGPGYIQYF
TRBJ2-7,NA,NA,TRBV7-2,TGTGCCAGCAGCTTAGACCAGCCGGGATCCTACGAGCAGTACTTC,CASSLDQPGSYEQYF
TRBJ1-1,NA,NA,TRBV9,TGTGCCAGCAGCGTAGCACCGAACACTGAAGCTTTCTTT,CASSVAPNTEAFF
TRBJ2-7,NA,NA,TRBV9,TGTGCCAGCAGCGTAGGAGTAGGGCTGGCCGAGCAGTACTTC,CASSVGVGLAEQYF
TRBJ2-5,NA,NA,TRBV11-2,TGTGCCAGCAGCTTAGCAGGGTGGGATGAGACCCAGTACTTC,CASSLAGWDETQYF
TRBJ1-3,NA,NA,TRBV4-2,TGTGCCAGCAGCCCTTACGGCTCTGGAAACACCATATATTTT,CASSPYGSGNTIYF
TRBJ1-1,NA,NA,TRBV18,TGTGCCAGCTCACCGCAAGACAAGGGCGGTGAAGCTTTCTTT,CASSPQDKGGEAFF
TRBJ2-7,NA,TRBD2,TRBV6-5,TGTGCCAGCAGTTACTCGGGGACTAGCGGGATCGCCGAGCAGTACTTC,CASSYSGTSGIAEQYF
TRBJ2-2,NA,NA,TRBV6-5,TGTGCCAGCTTCAGCCCGAACACCGGGGAGCTGTTTTTT,CASFSPNTGELFF
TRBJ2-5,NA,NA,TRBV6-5,TGTGCCAGCAGTTACGCGGGGAAGGGAGAGACCCAGTACTTC,CASSYAGKGETQYF
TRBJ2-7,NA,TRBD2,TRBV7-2,TGTGCCAGCAGCCCCCGGGCGGGGGGGCCCGAGCAGTACTTC,CASSPRAGGPEQYF
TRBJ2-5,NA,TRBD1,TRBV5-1,TGCGCCAGCAGCGGCGCGACAGGGGGCGCGGAGACCCAGTACTTC,CASSGATGGAETQYF
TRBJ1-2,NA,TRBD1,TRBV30,TGTGCCACGACAGGGCCGGCTAACTATGGCTACACCTTC,CATTGPANYGYTF
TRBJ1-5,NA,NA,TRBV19,TGTGCCAGTAGTGCAGGACCGCTCCGTCAGCCCCAGCATTTT,CASSAGPLRQPQHF
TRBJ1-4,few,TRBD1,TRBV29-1,TGCAGCGGATGGGACAGCCCGAATGAAAAACTGTTTTTT,CSGWDSPNEKLFF
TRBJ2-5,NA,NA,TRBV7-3,TGTGCCAGCAGCTCCACTAGCCAAGAGACCCAGTACTTC,CASSSTSQETQYF
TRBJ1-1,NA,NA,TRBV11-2,TGTGCCAGCAGCCCCTTGAGATCGGGTTACACTGAAGCTTTCTTT,CASSPLRSGYTEAFF
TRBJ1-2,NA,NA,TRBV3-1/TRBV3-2,TGTGCCAGCAGCCAAGGAGTCCCAAGCGTCTATGGCTACACCTTC,CASSQGVPSVYGYTF
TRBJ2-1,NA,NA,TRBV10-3,TGTGCCATCAGTGAGTCCGTGGTACCTGAGCAGTTCTTC,CAISESVVPEQFF
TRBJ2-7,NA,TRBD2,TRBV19,TGTGCCAGTAGTATTGCGCTAGCGGGAGTTGCCTACGAGCAGTACTTC,CASSIALAGVAYEQYF
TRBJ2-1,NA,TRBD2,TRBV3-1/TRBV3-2,TGTGCCAGCAGCTCCGACTCTGCGGGAGGATTTTCGAATGAGCAGTTCTTC,CASSSDSAGGFSNEQFF
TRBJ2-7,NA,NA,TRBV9,TGTGCCAGCAGCTTCCACCAGGGGGAGCAGTACTTC,CASSFHQGEQYF
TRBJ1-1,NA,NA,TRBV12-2,TGTGCAAGTCGCTTAGAAGGGGGGGCTGAAGCTTTCTTT,CASRLEGGAEAFF
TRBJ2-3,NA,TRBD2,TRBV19,TGTGCCAGTAGTAAGACCGGGACTAAGAGCACAGATACGCAGTATTTT,CASSKTGTKSTDTQYF
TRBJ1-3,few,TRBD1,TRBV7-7,TGTGCCAGCAGCCCCGGGACAGGGAAGGGAAACACCATATATTTT,CASSPGTGKGNTIYF
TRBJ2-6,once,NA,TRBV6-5,TGTGCCAGCAGTTACTCTATAGACTCTGGGGCCAACGTCCTGACTTTC,CASSYSIDSGANVLTF
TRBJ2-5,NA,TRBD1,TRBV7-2,TGTGCCAGCAGGCCCACAGGGGGCTCGGAGACCCAGTACTTC,CASRPTGGSETQYF
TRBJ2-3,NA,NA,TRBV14,TGTGCCAGCAGCCTACAGATTAGCACAGATACGCAGTATTTT,CASSLQISTDTQYF
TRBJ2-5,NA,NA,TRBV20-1,TGCAGTGCTAGTCTCCTTCAAGAGACCCAGTACTTC,CSASLLQETQYF